This TCR beta chain was identified during a study of OX40 agonist ivuxolimab in advanced cancers. Study-wide background: The dose of intravenous ivuxolimab that patients received every 2 weeks ranged from 0.01 to 10 mg/kg. Patients undergoing dose escalation presented with hepatocellular carcinoma, melanoma, renal cell or head and neck cancer.

The data were produced by immunoSEQ multiplex PCR, yet TCRdb's version contains in-frame clones alone and is incomplete. The sample consists of more than 55,000 clones, roughly 89% of them appearing once. Germline lookup yields CDR1 MDHEN and CDR2 SYDVKM. The CDR3 runs 14 residues. Deletions cut 5 bases from V and 11 bases from J, with 21 bases between. Regarding the study as a whole: Among the lowest levels of clonal expansion were found in partial responders at 0.1-3.0 mg/kg.

With regard to this clone: Its antigen is not identified.

No patient had autoimmune disease or received systemic immunosuppression. The clonotype comes from an adult with an advanced solid tumor such as melanoma, head and neck, liver or kidney cancer. The starting material was CD4+ or CD8+ T cells sorted from blood, obtained in a trial of the OX40 agonist ivuxolimab. The chain combines TRBV28 with TRBJ1-2; D remains unclear. The CDR3 loop is CASSVPTGFRRYTF. In nucleotides, the CDR3 is TGTGCCAGCAGTGTCCCTACTGGGTTCCGTAGGTACACCTTC.